The clone carrying this T cell receptor beta chain has only one observation. Antigen: not known. This sample was taken from a study of cytomegalovirus exposure and HLA in healthy donors. CDR1 and CDR2 (germline): LGHNA, YSLEER. V gave up 0 bases and J gave up 8 bases, with 16 bases separating them. This CDR3 contains 15 residues. The PCR had 60 Vbeta and 13 Jbeta primers. Clones were sequenced by immunoSEQ multiplex PCR, and TCRdb holds only the in-frame ones, with some missing. The sample lists under 200,000 clones, less than 85% occurring once. Points from the study as a whole: Generally TCR sequences proved uncommon, though certain public TCRs appeared in numerous donors.

What was sequenced was PBMCs. This clonotype was sampled from a man aged 40-55 years in good health and CMV-seronegative. The chain is built from TRBV4-3 and TRBJ1-2; D may be TRBD1 (5 bases). CDR3 nucleotide sequence: TGCGCCAGCAGCCAAGATAACAGGATGGGTTGGGGCTACACCTTC. Translation: CASSQDNRMGWGYTF.